These 15 T cell receptor beta chains came from one sample sequenced in a study of T-cell reconstitution after alpha-beta-depleted transplantation in children. Unique molecular identifiers were used in preparing the TCRbeta library. TCRdb independently ran MiXCR on the PCR reads; one entry per CDR3 protein. Of hundreds of thousands of distinct CDR3 sequences listed, more than 15% are singletons. The sample in question was PBMCs, mostly from graft donor cells, obtained 360 days after TCRalphabeta/CD19-depleted stem cell transplant. The receptors shown here come from a male patient between 2 and 10 years old who had a stem cell transplant for acute lymphoblastic leukemia, so the T cells may come from the graft donor.

Only a few counts were recorded for this clonotype. V usage is TRBV29-1 and J usage is TRBJ1-1; D gene uncertain. Germline V lookup: CDR1 SQVTM, CDR2 ANQGSEA. V shed 3 bases and J shed 3 bases, with 8 bases lying between them. The CDR3 loop spans 12 amino acids. This CDR3 reads CSVERSDTEAFF. The CDR3, as DNA: TGCAGCGTTGAGAGATCGGACACTGAAGCTTTCTTT.

The chain uses TRBV15 and TRBJ2-5; 12 positions match TRBD1. CDR1 is LNHNV and CDR2 is YYDKDF in the germline V gene (reference sequence). The CDR3 has 18 amino acids. Trimming took 0 bases from V and 4 from J; bases not matched to a gene: 9. CDR3 residues: CATSREGVGDRGRETQYF. The CDR3 DNA reads TGTGCCACCAGCAGAGAGGGGGTCGGGGACAGGGGGCGAGAGACCCAGTACTTC.

This chain links TRBV6-6 with TRBJ1-1, with D possibly TRBD1 on 5 matching bases. CDR1 and CDR2 from the germline V gene are MNHNY and SVGAGI (reference sequence). The CDR3 spans 12 residues. V was clipped by 4 bases and J by 7 bases, with 10 bases between them. This CDR3 is CASSWGLFEAFF. DNA of the CDR3: TGTGCCAGCAGTTGGGGACTTTTTGAAGCTTTCTTT.

V usage is TRBV5-1 and J usage is TRBJ2-7; the match to TRBD1 covers 9 bases. J gave up 1 base and V 4 bases, and 6 bases lay outside the gene matches. The CDR3 has 15 residues. CDR1 and CDR2 from the germline V gene are SGHRS and YFSETQ. The CDR3 loop is CASSRWGQGSYEQYF. CDR3 nucleotides: TGCGCCAGCAGCCGCTGGGGACAGGGTTCCTACGAGCAGTACTTC.

V gene TRBV4-3 combines with J gene TRBJ2-2; 12 bases agree with TRBD2. V shed 4 bases and J 0 bases; nucleotides not matched to a gene: 6. Looked up from germline, CDR1 is LGHNA and CDR2 is YSLEER. This CDR3 region has 18 residues. CDR3 DNA: TGCGCCAGCAGCCGAGCACTAGCGGGAGGCTCGAACACCGGGGAGCTGTTTTTT. Its protein product is CASSRALAGGSNTGELFF.

The chain carries TRBV6-1 and TRBJ2-5; D call uncertain. The CDR3 has 14 residues. Germline V gene data show CDR1 as MNHNS and CDR2 as SASEGT. With 1 base removed from V and 2 bases from J, the gap between germline ends came to 8 bases. CDR3 residues: CASSEERAQETQYF. DNA for the CDR3: TGTGCCAGCAGTGAAGAGCGAGCGCAAGAGACCCAGTACTTC.

To note about this clonotype: A single base separates this from a much larger clone, so it may be a read error. This CDR3 is CASSYRDREETQYF. The CDR3 DNA is TGTGCCAGCAGCTACCGGGACAGGGAAGAGACCCAGTACTTC. J is TRBJ2-5 and V is TRBV5-6; 9 nucleotides agree with TRBD1. Germline-derived CDR1 and CDR2 are SGHDT and YYEEEE. The CDR3 is made up of 14 amino acids. The J segment lost 3 bases and the V segment lost 3 bases, leaving 3 bases of the junction unmatched.

A few counts support this clonotype. V usage is TRBV10-3 and J usage is TRBJ2-2, with D hard to call. The CDR3 length is 12 residues. V was pared by 6 bases and J by 4 bases, with 6 bases between. Germline V gene lookup returns CDR1 ENHRY and CDR2 SYGVKD. Here the CDR3 DNA reads TGTGCCATCAGCCTGCTCACCGGGGAGCTGTTTTTT. It specifies CAISLLTGELFF.

This clonotype was seen only a few times. The rearrangement uses TRBV30 and TRBJ2-7, with 10 bases that match TRBD1. Germline V gene sequence: CDR1 GTSNPN, CDR2 SVGIG (reference sequence). The CDR3 has 14 amino acids. V dropped 0 bases and J dropped 2; count of bases not matched to a gene: 1. The CDR3 coding sequence is TGTGCCTGGAGTGTAGGGACAGGGGCCTACGAGCAGTACTTC. Protein product: CAWSVGTGAYEQYF.

The DNA of the CDR3 is TGTGCCAGTAGTATGGATTTCGGGAAGGTATCGGGAAACACCATATATTTT. Protein: CASSMDFGKVSGNTIYF. V gene TRBV19 combines with J gene TRBJ1-3; D not resolved. Trimming took off 3 bases at V and 4 bases at J, with 19 bases between the two ends. Per the germline V gene, CDR1 is LNHDA and CDR2 is SQIVND (reference sequence). The length of the CDR3 is 17 residues.

The table lists this clonotype with a count of one. The chain recombines TRBV3-1 with TRBJ1-1, with D tentatively TRBD1 (5 bases). The length of the CDR3 is 13 residues. CDR1 LGHDT and CDR2 YNNKEL come from the germline V gene (reference sequence). V lost 5 bases and J lost 11, with 18 bases in between. DNA of the CDR3: TGTGCCAGCAGCTCGAACGGGGAGAAGGGGGCTTTCTTT. Translation: CASSSNGEKGAFF.

V and J are TRBV3-1 and TRBJ2-2; 9 bases agree with TRBD2. CDR3 length equals 18 residues. The germline V gene encodes CDR1 LGHDT and CDR2 YNNKEL (reference sequence). With 0 bases clipped from V and 0 bases from J, the junction kept 5 bases outside the gene matches. CDR3 loop: CASSQDMPSGTNTGELFF. CDR3 coding DNA: TGTGCCAGCAGCCAAGATATGCCTAGCGGGACGAACACCGGGGAGCTGTTTTTT.

This chain connects TRBV10-1 to TRBJ2-1; 10 bases align to TRBD2. The V gene end was trimmed by 3 bases and the J gene end by 7 bases; junction bases not matched to a gene: 6. Germline CDR1 reads WNHNN; CDR2 reads SYGVQD (reference sequence). CDR3 size: 15 residues. The CDR3 region is CASSEIASGGNEQFF. CDR3 sequence (DNA): TGCGCCAGCAGTGAAATTGCTAGCGGGGGTAATGAGCAGTTCTTC.

This clonotype was observed a few times. The chain employs TRBV4-1 and TRBJ1-2; TRBD1 might be the D (5 bases). The CDR3 totals 15 residues. The V end was cut by 0 bases, the J end by 4 bases, with 12 bases between. CDR1 MGHRA and CDR2 YSYEKL come from the germline V gene. CDR3 residues: CASSQDTGLAYGYTF. The CDR3 DNA reads as TGCGCCAGCAGCCAAGATACGGGACTGGCCTATGGCTACACCTTC.

In this sample, this clonotype turned up a few times. V and J are TRBV5-6 and TRBJ2-7, with D uncertain. Germline V gives CDR1 SGHDT, CDR2 YYEEEE. The CDR3 covers 12 residues. The V gene lost 5 bases and the J gene lost 4 bases, with 10 bases spanning the gap. CDR3 sequence reads: CASSRWGYEQYF. The CDR3 DNA reads as TGTGCCAGCAGTCGGTGGGGTTACGAGCAGTACTTC.